Below, one T cell receptor (beta chain) is given with its context. Its cognate antigen is unknown. The sample is drawn from a study of shared clonotypes between healthy human individuals. The wider study: A couple of female and a few male donors aged 18 to 49 were enrolled. Study results and limitations: Limitation of the genetic and exposure-history diversity represented came from the few donors. Memory subsets had estimated richness that was generally smaller than that of naive subsets.

CD45RO-negative cells were positively selected for CCR7, leaving out terminally differentiated effector memory CD45RA+ cells. The method was immunoSEQ multiplex PCR; TCRdb's version includes in-frame clones alone and lacks a portion of them. This sample has some 2 million clones, with about 95% found just once. The CDR3 runs 15 residues. The germline V gene encodes CDR1 MNHEY and CDR2 SVGAGI. Unmatched junction bases numbered 13, after V lost 6 bases and J lost 7 bases. The chain is built from TRBV6-5 and TRBJ1-1, with 8 bases identical to TRBD1. The receptor comes from a man between 18 and 29 years old in good health. The sample comprised naive CD8+ T cells sorted from blood. CDR3 residues: CASSEDREGIDEAFF. The CDR3 DNA follows: TGTGCCAGCAGCGAGGACAGGGAGGGAATTGATGAAGCTTTCTTT.